Below, 17 T cell receptor beta chains from the same sample are listed, as sequenced in a study of blood T cell repertoires in COVID-19. Assay used: immunoSEQ multiplex PCR; TCRdb lists only in-frame clones, some missing. Counted here are tens of thousands of clones, approximately 85% occurring once; the ten biggest clones make up about 16%. The sequencing input was peripheral blood. These TCRs come from a human donor in a cohort sampled during active COVID-19.

The table lists this clone with a count of one. V is TRBV2 and J is TRBJ1-4, with D possibly TRBD1 on 6 matching bases. Germline V CDR1 and CDR2: SNHLY, FYNNEI. With 4 bases removed from V and 6 bases from J, the gap between germline ends came to 12 bases. The CDR3 has 14 amino acids. The CDR3 is CASSGGEGDEKLFF. The CDR3 DNA follows: TGTGCCAGCAGTGGTGGGGAGGGGGATGAAAAACTGTTTTTT.

In DNA form, the CDR3 reads TGTGCCACCAGTGATCCCCGCCGGGGAGACCCAGAGACCCAGTACTTC. Translating gives CATSDPRRGDPETQYF. The V call is TRBV24-1, the J call TRBJ2-5, with D maybe TRBD2 (5 bases). CDR3 length equals 16 residues. Germline V gene data show CDR1 as KGHDR and CDR2 as SFDVKD. The V and J ends lost 3 bases and 4 bases respectively, with 17 bases between them.

The V gene is TRBV5-1, the J gene TRBJ1-3; D gene ambiguous. The V end was cut by 4 bases, the J end by 7 bases, with 18 bases between. CDR3 length: 15 residues. Per germline, CDR1 SGHRS and CDR2 YFSETQ. The CDR3 sequence: CASSPEAHTGNTIYF. The CDR3 nucleotides read TGCGCCAGCAGCCCGGAGGCCCATACGGGTAACACCATATATTTT.

The table lists this clone with a count of one. V and J are TRBV18 and TRBJ2-1, with D maybe TRBD1 (7 bases). V was shortened by 6 bases and J by 8 bases, with 11 bases between the two germline ends. CDR3 length equals 12 residues. CDR1 and CDR2 (germline): KGHSH, LQKENI. CDR3 residues: CASSPRGDEQFF. CDR3 nucleotides: TGTGCCAGCTCCCCCAGGGGGGATGAGCAGTTCTTC.

The rearrangement links TRBV19 to TRBJ1-2; 9 nucleotides match TRBD1. Germline-derived CDR1 and CDR2 are LNHDA and SQIVND (reference sequence). The CDR3 extends over 14 amino acids. V was clipped by 5 bases and J by 2 bases; unmatched bases: 3. CDR3 nucleotides: TGTGCCAGTAGTTCGGACAGGGGCAACTATGGCTACACCTTC. It is translated as CASSSDRGNYGYTF.

This sequence joins TRBV2 and TRBJ2-6; 7 positions agree with TRBD1. Germline CDR1 reads SNHLY; CDR2 reads FYNNEI. V lost 8 bases, J lost 1 base, and 14 bases stayed unmatched. CDR3 length: 18 amino acids. The CDR3 is CASQVRQGLTSGANVLTF. The CDR3 nucleotides read TGTGCCAGCCAAGTAAGACAGGGCTTAACTTCTGGGGCCAACGTCCTGACTTTC.

This clone was seen only once. The CDR3 spells CASSYDRLRTDTQYF. CDR3 sequence (DNA): TGTGCCAGCAGTTACGACAGACTGCGCACAGATACGCAGTATTTT. V and J are TRBV6-5 and TRBJ2-3; weak D call: TRBD1 (5 bases). The CDR3 loop spans 15 amino acids. Deletions cut 2 bases from V and 1 base from J, with 10 bases between. Germline CDR1 MNHEY, CDR2 SVGAGI.

This clone came up a few times. The chain joins TRBV10-3 to TRBJ2-3; no reliable D call. V was cut by 5 bases and J by 8 bases, with 11 bases left in between. Germline V CDR1 and CDR2: ENHRY, SYGVKD. This CDR3 is built from 12 residues. This CDR3 reads CAISLTELTQYF. Written as DNA, the CDR3 is TGTGCCATCAGTCTGACTGAACTTACGCAGTATTTT.

The chain joins TRBV13 to TRBJ2-5, with a weak D call TRBD2 (6 bases). Trimming stripped 5 bases from V and 5 bases from J, with 9 bases between. The CDR3 loop spans 12 amino acids. The germline gives CDR1 PRHDT, CDR2 FYEKMQ (reference sequence). CDR3 in amino acids: CASSPREETQYF. CDR3 DNA sequence: TGTGCCAGCAGCCCACGGGAGGAGACCCAGTACTTC.

This chain connects TRBV7-9 to TRBJ2-7; 9 nucleotides match TRBD2. The trim removed 1 base at V and 7 bases at J, leaving 2 bases unmatched. CDR3 length: 13 amino acids. Germline V gene lookup returns CDR1 SEHNR and CDR2 FQNEAQ (reference sequence). This chain's CDR3 is CASSLVGLAEQYF. The CDR3 nucleotides read TGTGCCAGCAGCTTAGTCGGACTAGCGGAGCAGTACTTC.

Regarding this clone: At one end, the junction sequence differs from germline, possibly due to a read error. The rearrangement links TRBV7-7 to TRBJ2-3; TRBD2 aligns across 11 bases. CDR1 SSHAT and CDR2 FNYEAQ come from the germline V gene (reference sequence). The CDR3 runs to 17 residues. The CDR3 sequence: CASSLAPSGGSTDTQYF. In DNA, the CDR3 is TGTGCTAGCAGCTTAGCCCCTAGCGGGGGGTCCACAGATACGCAGTATTTT.

This clone was observed a single time. The chain recombines TRBV19 with TRBJ1-5; no firm D call. V was clipped by 1 base and J by 6 bases, with 13 bases between them. Germline V gene data show CDR1 as LNHDA and CDR2 as SQIVND (reference sequence). The length of the CDR3 is 15 residues. CDR3 protein: CASSIVGEGGQPQHF. The CDR3 region has the DNA TGTGCCAGTAGTATAGTCGGTGAGGGAGGTCAGCCCCAGCATTTT.

This rearrangement joins TRBV18 to TRBJ2-2; TRBD2 aligns across 12 bases. With 5 bases clipped from V and 8 bases from J, the junction kept 6 bases outside the gene matches. Germline CDR1 and CDR2: KGHSH and LQKENI. CDR3 length: 15 residues. The CDR3 protein is CASSSGLAGQGELFF. In nucleotides, the CDR3 is TGTGCCAGCTCATCGGGACTAGCGGGTCAGGGGGAGCTGTTTTTT.

This chain uses TRBV7-8 with TRBJ2-3; D ambiguous. Trimming removed 0 bases from V and 0 bases from J, with 10 bases in between. In germline, CDR1 is SGHVS, CDR2 FQNEAQ. The CDR3 loop spans 16 amino acids. The CDR3 DNA reads TGTGCCAGCAGCTTAGCGTCGGTATACAGCACAGATACGCAGTATTTT. Protein: CASSLASVYSTDTQYF. The full variable domain, its missing parts supplied by reference TRBV7-8 and TRBJ2-3, is GAGVSQSPRYKVAKRGQDVALRCDPISGHVSLFWYQQALGQGPEFLTYFQNEAQLDKSGLPSDRFFAERPEGSVSTLKIQRTQQEDSAVYLCASSLASVYSTDTQYFGPGTRLTVL.

The chain joins TRBV5-1 to TRBJ1-3; the match to TRBD1 covers 9 bases. The V segment lost 3 bases and the J segment 8 bases; nucleotides outside the gene matches: 6. The CDR3 extends over 14 amino acids. CDR1 and CDR2 (germline): SGHRS, YFSETQ. The CDR3 bases are TGCGCCAGCAGCTATGGACAGGGGCAGGACACCATATATTTT. Amino acid sequence: CASSYGQGQDTIYF.

This chain links TRBV15 with TRBJ2-7, with TRBD2 matching over 8 bases. V was clipped by 5 bases and J by 4 bases; unmatched bases: 16. The CDR3 has 17 amino acids. Germline V gene data show CDR1 as LNHNV and CDR2 as YYDKDF (reference sequence). The CDR3 region has the DNA TGTGCCACCAGCTCGGCCGTAACAGCGGGGGTTGGGTACGAGCAGTACTTC. It codes for CATSSAVTAGVGYEQYF.

The chain recombines TRBV6-5 with TRBJ2-7; TRBD2 aligns across 10 bases. The CDR3 spans 15 residues. Per germline, CDR1 MNHEY and CDR2 SVGAGI. Unmatched junction bases numbered 5, after V lost 4 bases and J lost 2 bases. In DNA form, the CDR3 reads TGTGCCAGCAGTTCATGGACTAGCGGAACCTACGAGCAGTACTTC. Its translation is CASSSWTSGTYEQYF.